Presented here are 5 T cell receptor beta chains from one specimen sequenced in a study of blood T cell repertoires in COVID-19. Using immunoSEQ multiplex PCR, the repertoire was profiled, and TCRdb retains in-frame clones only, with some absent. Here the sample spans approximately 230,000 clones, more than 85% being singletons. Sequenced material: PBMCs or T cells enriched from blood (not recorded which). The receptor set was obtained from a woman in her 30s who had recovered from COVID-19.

In DNA, the CDR3 is TGTGCCAGCAGCTCCGCGGGAAGCACAGATACGCAGTATTTT. This gives the protein CASSSAGSTDTQYF. The J gene is TRBJ2-3, the V gene TRBV9; D might be TRBD2 (6 bases). Germline V CDR1 and CDR2: SGDLS, YYNGEE. This CDR3 region has 14 residues. Between the trimmed V and J ends, which lost 4 bases and 0 bases, there was a span of 9 bases.

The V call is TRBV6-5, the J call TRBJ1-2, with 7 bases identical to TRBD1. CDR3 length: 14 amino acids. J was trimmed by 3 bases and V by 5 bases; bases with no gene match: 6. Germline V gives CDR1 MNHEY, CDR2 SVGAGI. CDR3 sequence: CASSRGQMDYGYTF. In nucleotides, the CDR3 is TGTGCCAGCAGTCGGGGACAGATGGACTATGGCTACACCTTC.

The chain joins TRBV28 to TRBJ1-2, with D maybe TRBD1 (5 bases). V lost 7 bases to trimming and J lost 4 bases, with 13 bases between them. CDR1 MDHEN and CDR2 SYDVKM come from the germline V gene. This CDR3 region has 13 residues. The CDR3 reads CASTSGGVYGYTF. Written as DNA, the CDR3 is TGTGCCAGCACCTCGGGAGGGGTCTATGGCTACACCTTC.

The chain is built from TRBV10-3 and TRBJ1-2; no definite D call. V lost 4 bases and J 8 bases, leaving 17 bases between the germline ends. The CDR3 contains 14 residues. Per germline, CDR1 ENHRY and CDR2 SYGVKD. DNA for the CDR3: TGTGCCATCAGTGCCCCGGGCCCGGGGTACGGCTACACCTTC. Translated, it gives CAISAPGPGYGYTF.

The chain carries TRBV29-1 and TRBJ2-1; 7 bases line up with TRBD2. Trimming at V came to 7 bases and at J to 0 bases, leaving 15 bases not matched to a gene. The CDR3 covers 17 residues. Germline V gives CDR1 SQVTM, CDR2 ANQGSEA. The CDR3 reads CSAQLLAALSSYNEQFF. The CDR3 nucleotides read TGCAGCGCCCAGCTTCTAGCGGCCTTGAGCTCCTACAATGAGCAGTTCTTC.